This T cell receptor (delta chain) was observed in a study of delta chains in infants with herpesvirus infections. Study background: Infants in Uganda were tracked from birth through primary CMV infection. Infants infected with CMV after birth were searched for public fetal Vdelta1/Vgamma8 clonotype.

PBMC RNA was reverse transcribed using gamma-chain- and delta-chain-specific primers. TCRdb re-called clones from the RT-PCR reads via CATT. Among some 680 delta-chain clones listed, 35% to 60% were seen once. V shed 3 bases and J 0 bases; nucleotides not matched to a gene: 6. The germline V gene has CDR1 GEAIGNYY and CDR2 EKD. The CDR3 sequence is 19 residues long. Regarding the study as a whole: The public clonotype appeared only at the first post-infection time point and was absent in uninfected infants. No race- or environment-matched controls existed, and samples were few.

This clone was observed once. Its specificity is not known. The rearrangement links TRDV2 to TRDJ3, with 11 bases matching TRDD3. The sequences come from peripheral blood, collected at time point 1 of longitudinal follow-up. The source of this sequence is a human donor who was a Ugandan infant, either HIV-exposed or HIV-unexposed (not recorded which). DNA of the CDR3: TGTGCCTGTGACGCCCTTACTGGGGGATACTCCTGGGACACCCGACAGATGTTTTTC. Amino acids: CACDALTGGYSWDTRQMFF.